These 2 T cell receptor beta chains were all obtained from the same sample, sequenced in a study of shared clonotypes between healthy human individuals. Data came from immunoSEQ multiplex PCR; TCRdb stores just in-frame clones and leaves some out. The sample yields around 2,100,000 clones, about 95% seen once. In the naive CD8 group, cells lacked CD45RO and were positively selected for CCR7, so terminally differentiated effector memory CD45RA+ cells were left out. Sequencing input: naive CD8+ T cells sorted from blood. All receptors derive from a young man in good health.

The V and J genes are TRBV4-3 and TRBJ2-7, with 9 bases aligning to TRBD2. The CDR3 contains 15 residues. The J segment lost 7 bases and the V segment lost 3 bases, leaving 10 bases of the junction unmatched. CDR1 is LGHNA and CDR2 is YSLEER in the germline V gene. CDR3 protein: CASSQMTSGYGEQYF. The CDR3 bases are TGCGCCAGCAGCCAGATGACTAGCGGATATGGGGAGCAGTACTTC.

The chain carries TRBV19 and TRBJ1-1; possible D gene TRBD1, 5 bases. The CDR3 has 16 residues. V dropped 2 bases and J dropped 3 bases, with 16 bases sitting between them. The V gene's germline CDR1 is LNHDA and CDR2 SQIVND (reference sequence). The CDR3 spells CASSIKGSRWYTEAFF. The CDR3 DNA reads as TGTGCCAGTAGTATAAAGGGGTCGCGATGGTACACTGAAGCTTTCTTT.